A selection of T cell receptor beta chains follows, all from one sample in a study of blood T cell repertoires in COVID-19. The method was immunoSEQ multiplex PCR; TCRdb's version includes in-frame clones alone and lacks a portion of them. This table holds some 150,000 clones, approximately 84% found once. Sequencing input: peripheral blood. The source of these receptors is a human donor in a cohort sampled during active COVID-19. Both conserved end residues are part of each CDR3. The D gene is left open where the match is weak. Size is omitted from some rows. Given values are once, few, many or a class for expanded clones.

clone size	CDR3 length	J gene	D gene	V gene	CDR3 DNA	CDR3 protein
-	13	TRBJ1-1	-	TRBV11-2	TGTGCCAGCAGCTTAGATATTTACACTGAAGCTTTCTTT	CASSLDIYTEAFF
-	14	TRBJ2-3	TRBD2	TRBV28	TGTGCCAGCCTAGCCGGACTAGCGATAGATACGCAGTATTTT	CASLAGLAIDTQYF
-	15	TRBJ2-5	-	TRBV4-3	TGCGCCAGCAGCCAAGATGGTGCTGGGAGGGAGACCCAGTACTTC	CASSQDGAGRETQYF
-	13	TRBJ1-2	TRBD1	TRBV2	TGTGCCAGCCGACAGGGGGCTGGGCATGGCTACACCTTC	CASRQGAGHGYTF
-	16	TRBJ2-1	-	TRBV6-2/TRBV6-3	TGTGCCAGCAGTCGGGCGGGCCAAAGCTCTTACAATGAGCAGTTCTTC	CASSRAGQSSYNEQFF
-	15	TRBJ1-1	TRBD1	TRBV11-2	TGTGCCAGCAGAAAAACAGGGGGCTTGAACACTGAAGCTTTCTTT	CASRKTGGLNTEAFF
once	13	TRBJ2-3	-	TRBV19	TGCGGGACTGAGGGGCAAAACACAGATACGCAGTATTTT	CGTEGQNTDTQYF
once	13	TRBJ1-5	-	TRBV4-3	TGCGCCAGCAGCCAAGACCCGGGTCAGCCCCAGCATTTT	CASSQDPGQPQHF
-	15	TRBJ2-2	TRBD2	TRBV7-8	TGTGCCAGCAGCCCGCGGACTAGCCAGACCGGGGAGCTGTTTTTT	CASSPRTSQTGELFF
once	18	TRBJ1-5	TRBD1	TRBV6-1	TGTGCCAGCAGTGAAGCCTGGGGCGGGACAGGGGGCTTTCAGCCCCAGCATTTT	CASSEAWGGTGGFQPQHF
once	12	TRBJ2-5	-	TRBV20-1	TGCAGTGCTAGTACAGGGTTGGAGACCCAGTACTTC	CSASTGLETQYF